Given below is one TCR beta chain in context. Its antigen is as yet unknown. Assay used: immunoSEQ multiplex PCR; TCRdb lists only in-frame clones, some missing. The table records about 66,000 clones, around 90% of them present only once. Germline values: CDR1 LNHDA, CDR2 SQIVND (reference sequence). This CDR3 region has 13 residues. V was pared by 4 bases and J by 6 bases, with 4 bases of the junction left unmatched. This sample was taken from a study of OX40 agonist ivuxolimab in advanced cancers. Findings and limits, study-wide: Some patients who did not respond also had low normalized T-cell clonal expansion.

The starting material was CD4+ or CD8+ T cells sorted from blood, obtained in a trial of the OX40 agonist ivuxolimab. The chain has TRBV19 and TRBJ2-7; 9 nucleotides agree with TRBD2. This clonotype was obtained from an adult with an advanced solid tumor such as melanoma, head and neck, liver or kidney cancer. CDR3 in amino acids: CASSNLAGREQYF. CDR3 nucleotide sequence: TGTGCCAGTAGTAACCTAGCGGGACGCGAGCAGTACTTC.